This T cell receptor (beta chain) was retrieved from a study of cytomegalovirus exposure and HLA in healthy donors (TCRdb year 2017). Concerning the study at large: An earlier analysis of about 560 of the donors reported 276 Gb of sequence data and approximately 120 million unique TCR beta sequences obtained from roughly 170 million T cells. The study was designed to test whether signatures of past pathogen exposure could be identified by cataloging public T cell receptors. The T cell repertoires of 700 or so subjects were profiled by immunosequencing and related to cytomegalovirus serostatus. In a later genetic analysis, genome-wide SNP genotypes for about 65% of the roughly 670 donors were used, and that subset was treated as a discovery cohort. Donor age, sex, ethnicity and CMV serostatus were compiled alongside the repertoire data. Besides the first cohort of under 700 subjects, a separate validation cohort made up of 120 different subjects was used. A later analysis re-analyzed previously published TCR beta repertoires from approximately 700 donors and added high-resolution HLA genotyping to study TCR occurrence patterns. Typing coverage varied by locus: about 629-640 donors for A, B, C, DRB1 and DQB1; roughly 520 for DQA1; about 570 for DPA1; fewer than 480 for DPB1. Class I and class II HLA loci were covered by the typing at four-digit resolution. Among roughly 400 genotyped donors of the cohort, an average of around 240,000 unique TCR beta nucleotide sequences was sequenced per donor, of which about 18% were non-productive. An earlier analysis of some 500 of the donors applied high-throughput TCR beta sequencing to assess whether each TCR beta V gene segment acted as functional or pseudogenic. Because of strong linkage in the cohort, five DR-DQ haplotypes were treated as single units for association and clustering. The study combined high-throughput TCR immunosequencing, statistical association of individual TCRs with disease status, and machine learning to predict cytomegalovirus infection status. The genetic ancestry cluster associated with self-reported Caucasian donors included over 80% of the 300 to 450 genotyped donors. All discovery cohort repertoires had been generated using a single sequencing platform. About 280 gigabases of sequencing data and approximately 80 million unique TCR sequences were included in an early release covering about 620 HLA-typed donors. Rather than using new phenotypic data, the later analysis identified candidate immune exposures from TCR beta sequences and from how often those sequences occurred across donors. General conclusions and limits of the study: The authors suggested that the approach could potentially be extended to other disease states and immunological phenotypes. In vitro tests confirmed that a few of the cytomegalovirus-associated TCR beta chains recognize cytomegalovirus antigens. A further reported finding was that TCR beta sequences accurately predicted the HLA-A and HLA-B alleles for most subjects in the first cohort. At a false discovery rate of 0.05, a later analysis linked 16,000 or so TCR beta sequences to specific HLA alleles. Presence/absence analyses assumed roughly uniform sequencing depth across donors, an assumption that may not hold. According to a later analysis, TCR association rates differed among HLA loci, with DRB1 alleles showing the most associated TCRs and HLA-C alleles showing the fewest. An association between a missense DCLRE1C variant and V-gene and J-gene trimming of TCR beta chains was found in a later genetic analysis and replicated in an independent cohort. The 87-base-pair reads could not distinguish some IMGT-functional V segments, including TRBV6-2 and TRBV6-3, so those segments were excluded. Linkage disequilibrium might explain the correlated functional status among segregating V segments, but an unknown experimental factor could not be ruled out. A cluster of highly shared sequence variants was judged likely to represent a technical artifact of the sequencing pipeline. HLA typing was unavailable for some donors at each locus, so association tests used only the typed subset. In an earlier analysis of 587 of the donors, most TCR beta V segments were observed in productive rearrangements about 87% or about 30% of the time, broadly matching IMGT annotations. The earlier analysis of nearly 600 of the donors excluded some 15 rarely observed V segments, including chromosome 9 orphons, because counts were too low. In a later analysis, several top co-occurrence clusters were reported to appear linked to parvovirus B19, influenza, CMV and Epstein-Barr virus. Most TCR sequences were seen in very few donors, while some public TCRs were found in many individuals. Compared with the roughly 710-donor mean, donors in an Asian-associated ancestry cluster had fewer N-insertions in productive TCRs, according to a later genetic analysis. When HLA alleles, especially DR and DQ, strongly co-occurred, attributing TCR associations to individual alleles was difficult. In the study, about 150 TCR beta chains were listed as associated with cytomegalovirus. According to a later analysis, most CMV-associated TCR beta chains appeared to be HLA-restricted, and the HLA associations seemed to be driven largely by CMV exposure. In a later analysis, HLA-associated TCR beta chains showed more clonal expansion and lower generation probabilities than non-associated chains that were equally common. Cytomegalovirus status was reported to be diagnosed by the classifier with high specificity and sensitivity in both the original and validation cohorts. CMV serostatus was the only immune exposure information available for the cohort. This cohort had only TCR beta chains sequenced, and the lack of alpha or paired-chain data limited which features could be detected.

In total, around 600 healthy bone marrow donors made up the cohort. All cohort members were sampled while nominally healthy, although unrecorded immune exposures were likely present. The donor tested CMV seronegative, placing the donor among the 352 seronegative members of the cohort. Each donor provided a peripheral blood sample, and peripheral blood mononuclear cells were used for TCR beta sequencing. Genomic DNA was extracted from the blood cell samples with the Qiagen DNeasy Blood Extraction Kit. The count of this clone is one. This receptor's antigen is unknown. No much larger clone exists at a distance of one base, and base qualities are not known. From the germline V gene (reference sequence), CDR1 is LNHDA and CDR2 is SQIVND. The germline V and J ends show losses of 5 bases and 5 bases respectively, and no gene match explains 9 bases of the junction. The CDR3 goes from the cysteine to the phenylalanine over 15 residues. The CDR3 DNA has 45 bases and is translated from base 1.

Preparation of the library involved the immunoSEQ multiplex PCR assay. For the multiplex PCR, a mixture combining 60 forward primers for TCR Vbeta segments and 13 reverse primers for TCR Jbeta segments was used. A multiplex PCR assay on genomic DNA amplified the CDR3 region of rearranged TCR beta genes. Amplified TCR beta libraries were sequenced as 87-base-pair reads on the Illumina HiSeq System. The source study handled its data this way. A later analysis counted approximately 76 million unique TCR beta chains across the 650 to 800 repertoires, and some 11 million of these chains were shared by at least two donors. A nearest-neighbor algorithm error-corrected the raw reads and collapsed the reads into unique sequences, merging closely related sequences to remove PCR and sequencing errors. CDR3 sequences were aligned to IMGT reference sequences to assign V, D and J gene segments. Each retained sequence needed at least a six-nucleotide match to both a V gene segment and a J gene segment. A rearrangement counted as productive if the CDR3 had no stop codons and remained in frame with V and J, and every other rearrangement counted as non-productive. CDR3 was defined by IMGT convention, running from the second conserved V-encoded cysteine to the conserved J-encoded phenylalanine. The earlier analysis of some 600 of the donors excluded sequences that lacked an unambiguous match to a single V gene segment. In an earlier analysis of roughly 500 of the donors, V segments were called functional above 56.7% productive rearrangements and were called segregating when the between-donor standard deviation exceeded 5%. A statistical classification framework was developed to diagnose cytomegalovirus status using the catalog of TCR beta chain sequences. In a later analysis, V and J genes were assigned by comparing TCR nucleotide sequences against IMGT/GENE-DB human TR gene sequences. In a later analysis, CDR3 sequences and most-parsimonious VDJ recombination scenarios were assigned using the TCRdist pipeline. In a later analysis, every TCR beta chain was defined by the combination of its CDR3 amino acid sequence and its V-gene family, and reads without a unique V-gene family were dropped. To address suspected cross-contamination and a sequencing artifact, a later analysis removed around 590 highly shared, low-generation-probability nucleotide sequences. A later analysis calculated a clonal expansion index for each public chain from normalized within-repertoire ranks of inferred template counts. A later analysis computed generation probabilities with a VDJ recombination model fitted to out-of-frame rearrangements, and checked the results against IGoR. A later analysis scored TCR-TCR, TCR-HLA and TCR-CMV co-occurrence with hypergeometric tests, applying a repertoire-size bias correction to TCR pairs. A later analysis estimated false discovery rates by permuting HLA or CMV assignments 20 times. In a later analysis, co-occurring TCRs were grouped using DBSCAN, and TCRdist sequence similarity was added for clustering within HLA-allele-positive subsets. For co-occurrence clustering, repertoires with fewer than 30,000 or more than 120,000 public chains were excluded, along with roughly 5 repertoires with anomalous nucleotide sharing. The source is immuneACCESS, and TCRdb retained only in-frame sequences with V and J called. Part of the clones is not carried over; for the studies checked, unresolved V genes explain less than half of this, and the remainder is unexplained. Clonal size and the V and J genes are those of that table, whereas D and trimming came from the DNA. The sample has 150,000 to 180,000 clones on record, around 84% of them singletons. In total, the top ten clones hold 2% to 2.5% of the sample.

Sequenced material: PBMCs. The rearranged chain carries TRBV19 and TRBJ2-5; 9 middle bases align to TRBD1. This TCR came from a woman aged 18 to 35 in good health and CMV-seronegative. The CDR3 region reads CASSSHRGLRETQYF. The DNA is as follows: TGTGCCAGTAGTTCCCACAGGGGGCTTAGGGAGACCCAGTACTTC.